This section outlines one T cell receptor beta chain sequence together with its context. Its antigen is unknown. The input lacks base qualities; no much larger clone sits a single base away. Including the terminal cysteine and phenylalanine, the CDR3 comprises 11 residues. CDR3 DNA is the only sequence kept; it has 33 bases, read in frame from the first base. The germline V gene (reference sequence) yields SEHNR for CDR1 and FQNEAQ for CDR2. V drops 5 bases and J drops 7 bases, leaving 6 bases in between. This entry belongs to a study (dated by TCRdb to between 2021 and 2023). The research as a whole found: Further investigation, including longitudinal sampling and assessment of a control group, is stated by the authors to be required.

TCR beta chain repertoires were profiled by survey-level sequencing on the immunoSEQ platform. From the authors' description of their analysis: Repertoire diversity was quantified by the inverse Simpson index, and CDR3 amino acid length spectratypes and V-J pairing frequencies were compared. To annotate clonotypes specific to SARS-CoV-2, CMV, influenza A and EBV, TCR beta CDR3 sequences were compared against VDJdb. TCRdb retrieved this table from immuneACCESS and kept in-frame rearrangements only. Not all clones are present; in checked studies, unresolved V genes account for under half, and no reason is known for the remainder. V and J calls and clone size follow that table, whereas D and trimming were derived from the DNA. In this sample the table shows roughly 68,000 clones, roughly 95% of which occur a single time. The ten largest clones capture roughly 4.5% of the sample. For TCR beta sequencing, genomic DNA was taken from unsorted PBMCs, and those PBMCs had been isolated from peripheral blood.

The sample was PBMCs. The chain is encoded by TRBV7-9 joined to TRBJ2-1, with the D gene uncertain. This receptor was identified in a man between 40 and 49 years old with rheumatoid arthritis. The CDR3 region has the sequence CASSGSNEQFF. The bases read TGTGCCAGCAGCGGTAGTAATGAGCAGTTCTTC.